Listed here are 8 T cell receptor beta chains from one sample, sequenced in a study of T-cell memory formation after mild COVID-19 (dated by TCRdb to the early 2020s). Libraries came from 5' RACE. Sequencing instrument: Illumina NovaSeq 6000. TCRdb reworked the public reads: Q25 trimming with fastp, MiXCR clone assembly, productive beta chains retained. Identical CDR3 protein sequences are pooled into one entry, listed with their most common genes and DNA. The sample table lists about 170,000 distinct CDR3 sequences, under 15% of them with a count of one. In total, the top ten clones hold 3.3% of the sample. Sequenced sample: PBMCs or a T cell subset sorted from them (not recorded which). Every receptor here comes from a man aged 18 to 35 who had mild COVID-19 (a few samples of this study predate the infection). The sample titles of this study are shuffled in the database, so cell type and time point are left out; the donor was told from shared clones.

The chain carries TRBV6-5 and TRBJ2-5, with D tentatively TRBD1 (6 bases). Germline CDR1 reads MNHEY; CDR2 reads SVGAGI. The CDR3 sequence is 15 residues long. Between the trimmed V and J ends, which lost 5 bases and 2 bases, there was a span of 15 bases. The CDR3 region has the DNA TGTGCCAGCAGTCGCAGGGGAGTCGGACAAGAGACCCAGTACTTC. This codes for CASSRRGVGQETQYF.

The sample holds a few counts of this clonotype. V gene TRBV10-3 combines with J gene TRBJ2-5, with D perhaps TRBD1 (5 bases). Trimming removed 6 bases at V and 4 bases at J, with 12 bases between. Germline V gives CDR1 ENHRY, CDR2 SYGVKD. CDR3 length equals 13 residues. The CDR3 DNA is TGTGCCATCAGGGGTACAAGGGGAGAGACCCAGTACTTC. This encodes CAIRGTRGETQYF.

This clonotype has only a few counts. The chain has TRBV5-1 and TRBJ1-1, with D hard to call. Trimming pared 0 bases from V and 2 bases from J, leaving 8 bases between. Germline V gene sequence: CDR1 SGHRS, CDR2 YFSETQ. The length of the CDR3 is 14 residues. The CDR3 DNA reads TGCGCCAGCAGCTTGGTAGGCAGCAACACTGAAGCTTTCTTT. It is translated as CASSLVGSNTEAFF.

This clonotype showed up just a few times. This chain links TRBV5-6 with TRBJ2-6, with D uncertain. CDR1 and CDR2 (germline): SGHDT, YYEEEE. The CDR3 length is 17 residues. The germline V and J ends were trimmed by 1 base and 0 bases, with 11 bases remaining between them. The DNA for the CDR3 is TGTGCCAGCAGCTTGACAGAAGGAAACTCTGGGGCCAACGTCCTGACTTTC. Translating gives CASSLTEGNSGANVLTF.

This chain uses TRBV7-9 with TRBJ1-3, with D hard to call. Trimming shortened V by 3 bases and J by 4 bases, and 10 bases separated the two germline ends. The germline V gene encodes CDR1 SEHNR and CDR2 FQNEAQ (reference sequence). The CDR3 has 14 residues. The CDR3 is CASSFGFGGNTIYF. The CDR3 nucleotides are TGTGCCAGCAGCTTCGGTTTCGGAGGAAACACCATATATTTT.

The V and J genes are TRBV7-2 and TRBJ2-1, with 11 bases matching TRBD1. The CDR3 has 15 amino acids. Trimming at V came to 3 bases and at J to 9 bases, leaving 7 bases not matched to a gene. Germline values: CDR1 SGHTA, CDR2 FQGNSA. DNA for the CDR3: TGTGCCAGCAGCTTGGCCGGACAGGGGGCTAGTGAGCAGTTCTTC. Translating gives CASSLAGQGASEQFF.

There are many counts of this clonotype. V gene TRBV5-1 combines with J gene TRBJ2-2, with D unclear. CDR1 SGHRS and CDR2 YFSETQ come from the germline V gene. The CDR3 is made up of 14 amino acids. Trimming removed 5 bases from V and 3 bases from J, with 11 bases in between. This CDR3 is CASRETTDTGELFF. DNA of the CDR3: TGCGCCAGCAGGGAGACAACCGACACCGGGGAGCTGTTTTTT.

The table lists this clonotype with many counts. The chain combines TRBV5-1 with TRBJ1-2; 7 bases fit TRBD1. After removal of 4 bases from V and 5 bases from J, the junction contained 8 bases not matched to a gene. The CDR3 extends over 14 amino acids. CDR1 SGHRS and CDR2 YFSETQ come from the germline V gene. This CDR3 is CASSPGQALYGYTF. The DNA of the CDR3 is TGCGCCAGCAGCCCAGGACAGGCCCTTTATGGCTACACCTTC. Based on the CDR3 plus reference TRBV5-1 and TRBJ1-2, the full variable domain is KAGVTQTPRYLIKTRGQQVTLSCSPISGHRSVSWYQQTPGQGLQFLFEYFSETQRNKGNFPGRFSGRQFSNSRSEMNVSTLELGDSALYLCASSPGQALYGYTFGSGTRLTVV.